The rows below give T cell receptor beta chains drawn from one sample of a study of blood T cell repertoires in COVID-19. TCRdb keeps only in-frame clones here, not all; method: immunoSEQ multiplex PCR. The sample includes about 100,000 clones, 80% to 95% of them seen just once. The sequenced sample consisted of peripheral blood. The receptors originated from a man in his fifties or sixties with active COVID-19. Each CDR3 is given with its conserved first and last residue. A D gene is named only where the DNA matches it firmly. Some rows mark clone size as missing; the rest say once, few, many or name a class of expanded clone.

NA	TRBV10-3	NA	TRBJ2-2	CAIKISQGETGELFF	TGTGCCATCAAAATTTCACAGGGCGAGACCGGGGAGCTGTTTTTT
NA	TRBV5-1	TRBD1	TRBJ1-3	CASTGGNSGNTIYF	TGCGCCAGCACAGGGGGGAACTCTGGAAACACCATATATTTT
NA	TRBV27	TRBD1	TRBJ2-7	CASSGYRGAYEQYF	TGTGCCAGCAGTGGATACAGGGGGGCCTACGAGCAGTACTTC
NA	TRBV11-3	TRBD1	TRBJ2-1	CASSLVHGQGADNEQFF	TGTGCCAGCAGCTTAGTCCATGGACAGGGGGCGGATAATGAGCAGTTCTTC
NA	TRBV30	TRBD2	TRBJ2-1	CAWSILREGAYNEQFF	TGTGCCTGGAGTATTCTGCGGGAGGGGGCCTACAATGAGCAGTTCTTC
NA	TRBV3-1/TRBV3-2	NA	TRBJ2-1	CASSLRGSSYNEQFF	TGTGCCAGCAGCCTTCGAGGTAGTTCCTACAATGAGCAGTTCTTC
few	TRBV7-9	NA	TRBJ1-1	CASSLPARKVVEAFF	TGTGCCAGCAGCTTACCTGCACGAAAGGTTGTGGAGGCTTTCTTT
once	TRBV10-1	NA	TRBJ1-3	CASTNRGNTIYF	TGCGCCAGCACCAACAGGGGAAACACCATATATTTT
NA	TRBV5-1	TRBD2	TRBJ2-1	CASSMGLAGVNEQFF	TGCGCCAGCAGCATGGGACTAGCGGGAGTGAATGAGCAGTTCTTC
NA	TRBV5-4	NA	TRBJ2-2	CASSLVAPGELFF	TGTGCCAGCAGTCTGGTGGCCCCCGGGGAGCTGTTTTTT
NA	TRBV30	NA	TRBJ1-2	CAWGSVPNYGYTF	TGTGCCTGGGGCAGTGTTCCTAACTATGGCTACACCTTC
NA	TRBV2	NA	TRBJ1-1	CASSDRGWPNTEAFF	TGTGCCAGCAGTGACCGAGGGTGGCCGAACACTGAAGCTTTCTTT
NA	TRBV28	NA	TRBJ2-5	CASSHRQKETQYF	TGTGCCAGCAGTCACCGACAGAAAGAGACCCAGTACTTC
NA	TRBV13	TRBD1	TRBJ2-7	CASSLGTGEGYEQYF	TGTGCCAGCAGCTTGGGGACAGGGGAAGGATACGAGCAGTACTTC
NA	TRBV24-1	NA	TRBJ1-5	CATQGYNQPQHF	TGTGCCACCCAGGGGTACAATCAGCCCCAGCATTTT
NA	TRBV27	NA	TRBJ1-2	CASSTLPAGANGYTF	TGTGCCAGCAGTACCCTTCCGGCGGGGGCAAATGGCTACACCTTC
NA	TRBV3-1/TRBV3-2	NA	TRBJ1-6	CASSQGGGRDSPLHF	TGTGCCAGCAGCCAAGGGGGGGGGAGGGACTCACCCCTCCACTTT
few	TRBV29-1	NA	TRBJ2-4	CSVEIQGRAKNIQYF	TGCAGCGTTGAAATCCAGGGAAGAGCCAAAAACATTCAGTACTTC
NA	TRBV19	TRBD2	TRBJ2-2	CASRSLAGWTGELFF	TGTGCCAGTAGGTCACTAGCGGGATGGACCGGGGAGCTGTTTTTT
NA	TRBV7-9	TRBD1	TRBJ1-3	CASSPPGTGAGNTIYF	TGTGCCAGCAGCCCGCCCGGGACAGGGGCTGGAAACACCATATATTTT
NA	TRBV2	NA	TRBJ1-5	CASSEAYRNQPQHF	TGTGCCAGCAGTGAAGCCTATCGCAATCAGCCCCAGCATTTT
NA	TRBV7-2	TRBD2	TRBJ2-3	CASSLAEQEGGRDTQYF	TGTGCCAGCAGCTTAGCCGAACAGGAGGGAGGGCGAGATACGCAGTATTTT
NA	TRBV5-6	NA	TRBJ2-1	CASSLVLGRRSYNEQFF	TGTGCCAGCAGCTTGGTTCTAGGGAGAAGGTCCTACAATGAGCAGTTCTTC
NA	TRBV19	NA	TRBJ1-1	CASSIRGNTEAFF	TGTGCCAGTAGTATACGGGGGAACACTGAAGCTTTCTTT
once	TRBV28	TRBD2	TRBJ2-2	CASSSDKTGLAGLLGTGELFF	TGTGCCAGCAGTTCAGACAAGACGGGACTAGCGGGCCTCCTTGGAACCGGGGAGCTGTTTTTT
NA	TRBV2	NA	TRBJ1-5	CASSDRGGNQPQHF	TGTGCCAGCAGTGATCGGGGGGGCAATCAGCCCCAGCATTTT